A selection of T cell receptor beta chains follows, all from one sample in a study of blood T cell repertoires in COVID-19. The method was immunoSEQ multiplex PCR; TCRdb's version includes in-frame clones alone and lacks a portion of them. Here the sample spans some 380,000 clones, about 90% being singletons. The sequenced sample was PBMCs or T cells enriched from blood (not recorded which). Receptor source: a man younger than 45 who had recovered from COVID-19. CDR3s include the opening cysteine and the closing phenylalanine or tryptophan. Each record gives: V gene, D gene, CDR3 length, J gene, clone size, CDR3 DNA, CDR3 protein. The D gene is left open where the match is weak. Not every row has a clone size; where given, it reads once, few, many or a size class.

V gene: TRBV3-1/TRBV3-2
D gene: TRBD2
CDR3 length: 17
J gene: TRBJ2-5
clone size: NA
CDR3 DNA: TGTGCCAGCAGCCAACTCGGGACTAGCGGCCCAGAAGAGACCCAGTACTTC
CDR3 protein: CASSQLGTSGPEETQYF

V gene: TRBV11-2
D gene: NA
CDR3 length: 18
J gene: TRBJ1-6
clone size: NA
CDR3 DNA: TGTGCCAGCAGCTTAGATCTGGTTACCGGGTTTCGGAGTTCACCCCTCCACTTT
CDR3 protein: CASSLDLVTGFRSSPLHF

V gene: TRBV18
D gene: NA
CDR3 length: 16
J gene: TRBJ2-2
clone size: NA
CDR3 DNA: TGTGCCAGCTCCCTAGATCTATCGCGGGTCACCGGGGAGCTGTTTTTT
CDR3 protein: CASSLDLSRVTGELFF

V gene: TRBV5-1
D gene: NA
CDR3 length: 16
J gene: TRBJ2-1
clone size: NA
CDR3 DNA: TGCGCCAGCAGACCAGAGACGGGAAGCTCCTACAATGAGCAGTTCTTC
CDR3 protein: CASRPETGSSYNEQFF

V gene: TRBV10-2
D gene: NA
CDR3 length: 13
J gene: TRBJ1-3
clone size: few
CDR3 DNA: TGCGCCAGCGGCGGGGGCTCTGGAAACACCATATATTTT
CDR3 protein: CASGGGSGNTIYF

V gene: TRBV18
D gene: TRBD1
CDR3 length: 16
J gene: TRBJ2-7
clone size: NA
CDR3 DNA: TGTGCCAGCTCTCAGGGACAGGCGCCTTACGTTGGAGAGCAGTACTTC
CDR3 protein: CASSQGQAPYVGEQYF

V gene: TRBV9
D gene: NA
CDR3 length: 15
J gene: TRBJ2-1
clone size: NA
CDR3 DNA: TGTGCCAGCAGCGTAACGGGAAGCTCCTACAATGAGCAGTTCTTC
CDR3 protein: CASSVTGSSYNEQFF

V gene: TRBV13
D gene: NA
CDR3 length: 12
J gene: TRBJ2-5
clone size: NA
CDR3 DNA: TGTGCCAGCAGCTCCCGGACTGGGACCCAGTACTTC
CDR3 protein: CASSSRTGTQYF

V gene: TRBV10-3
D gene: TRBD1
CDR3 length: 16
J gene: TRBJ2-5
clone size: NA
CDR3 DNA: TGTGCCATCAGTGATGGGACAGGGGGTAAAACAGAGACCCAGTACTTC
CDR3 protein: CAISDGTGGKTETQYF

V gene: TRBV4-1
D gene: TRBD1
CDR3 length: 14
J gene: TRBJ1-2
clone size: NA
CDR3 DNA: TGCGCCAGCAGCCTTGACAGGGCTGGGGATGGCTACACCTTC
CDR3 protein: CASSLDRAGDGYTF

V gene: TRBV28
D gene: TRBD1
CDR3 length: 14
J gene: TRBJ1-2
clone size: few
CDR3 DNA: TGTGCCAGCAGTTTATCAACAGGGGGGACTGGCTACACCTTC
CDR3 protein: CASSLSTGGTGYTF

V gene: TRBV4-1
D gene: TRBD1
CDR3 length: 16
J gene: TRBJ2-5
clone size: NA
CDR3 DNA: TGCGCCAGCAGCCAAGATCGGGGGACAGGAGAAGAGACCCAGTACTTC
CDR3 protein: CASSQDRGTGEETQYF

V gene: TRBV5-4
D gene: NA
CDR3 length: 14
J gene: TRBJ1-1
clone size: NA
CDR3 DNA: TGTGCCAGCAGCTTAGGGGCGGGGGACACTGAAGCTTTCTTT
CDR3 protein: CASSLGAGDTEAFF

V gene: TRBV10-3
D gene: TRBD1
CDR3 length: 15
J gene: TRBJ1-5
clone size: NA
CDR3 DNA: TGTGCCATCAGTGAAGGTAGACAGGGAGGTCAGCCCCAGCATTTT
CDR3 protein: CAISEGRQGGQPQHF

V gene: TRBV11-2
D gene: NA
CDR3 length: 14
J gene: TRBJ2-7
clone size: NA
CDR3 DNA: TGTGCCAGCAGCCGAGGCTACGGCCCCTACGAGCAGTACTTC
CDR3 protein: CASSRGYGPYEQYF

V gene: TRBV7-3
D gene: NA
CDR3 length: 14
J gene: TRBJ2-2
clone size: NA
CDR3 DNA: TGTGCCAGCAGCTTAGGCAGGAACACCGGGGAGCTGTTTTTT
CDR3 protein: CASSLGRNTGELFF

V gene: TRBV5-1
D gene: TRBD2
CDR3 length: 15
J gene: TRBJ2-1
clone size: NA
CDR3 DNA: TGCGCCAGCGCAAGGGAAGCGGGGTATAGCAATGAGCAGTTCTTC
CDR3 protein: CASAREAGYSNEQFF

V gene: TRBV18
D gene: TRBD1
CDR3 length: 15
J gene: TRBJ1-1
clone size: NA
CDR3 DNA: TGTGCCAGCTCACCCGGGACAGGGCGGTACACTGAAGCTTTCTTT
CDR3 protein: CASSPGTGRYTEAFF

V gene: TRBV5-6
D gene: NA
CDR3 length: 13
J gene: TRBJ1-4
clone size: once
CDR3 DNA: TGTGCCAGCAGCTTTGCAGCTAATGAAAAACTGTTTTTT
CDR3 protein: CASSFAANEKLFF

V gene: TRBV3-1/TRBV3-2
D gene: NA
CDR3 length: 16
J gene: TRBJ2-1
clone size: NA
CDR3 DNA: TGTGCCAGCAGCCAAGAAGGCCTAGCGCCCTACAATGAGCAGTTCTTC
CDR3 protein: CASSQEGLAPYNEQFF

V gene: TRBV7-7
D gene: TRBD2
CDR3 length: 15
J gene: TRBJ2-1
clone size: NA
CDR3 DNA: TGTGCTAGCAGCTTAGGTGATGTCGGGGGGAATGAGCAGTTCTTC
CDR3 protein: CASSLGDVGGNEQFF

V gene: TRBV3-1/TRBV3-2
D gene: TRBD2
CDR3 length: 15
J gene: TRBJ2-7
clone size: NA
CDR3 DNA: TGTGCCAGCAGCCAACTAGCGGGGGGGACCTACGAGCAGTACTTC
CDR3 protein: CASSQLAGGTYEQYF

V gene: TRBV7-6
D gene: TRBD1
CDR3 length: 16
J gene: TRBJ1-1
clone size: NA
CDR3 DNA: TGTGCCAGCAGCTCATGGACAGGGGGTATGAACACTGAAGCTTTCTTT
CDR3 protein: CASSSWTGGMNTEAFF

V gene: TRBV7-2
D gene: TRBD2
CDR3 length: 14
J gene: TRBJ2-3
clone size: NA
CDR3 DNA: TGTGCCAGCAGCTTAGTCGGGGGGGTAGATACGCAGTATTTT
CDR3 protein: CASSLVGGVDTQYF

V gene: TRBV7-9
D gene: TRBD2
CDR3 length: 15
J gene: TRBJ2-7
clone size: NA
CDR3 DNA: TGTGCCAGCAGCACGACTAGCGGGGTCTCCTACGAGCAGTACTTC
CDR3 protein: CASSTTSGVSYEQYF

V gene: TRBV7-9
D gene: TRBD1
CDR3 length: 16
J gene: TRBJ1-5
clone size: NA
CDR3 DNA: TGTGCCAGCAGCGGAATAGGGACAGGGGGATCCCAGCCCCAGCATTTT
CDR3 protein: CASSGIGTGGSQPQHF

V gene: TRBV6-5
D gene: NA
CDR3 length: 13
J gene: TRBJ1-4
clone size: NA
CDR3 DNA: TGTGCCAGCAGTTACGGGCCTAAGGAAAAACTGTTTTTT
CDR3 protein: CASSYGPKEKLFF

V gene: TRBV6-2/TRBV6-3
D gene: NA
CDR3 length: 11
J gene: TRBJ2-3
clone size: NA
CDR3 DNA: TGTGCCAGCAGTCGGCGGGATACGCAGTATTTT
CDR3 protein: CASSRRDTQYF

V gene: TRBV19
D gene: NA
CDR3 length: 16
J gene: TRBJ1-2
clone size: NA
CDR3 DNA: TGTGCCAGTAGTATACCTCTCGGCGGATTTAACTATGGCTACACCTTC
CDR3 protein: CASSIPLGGFNYGYTF

V gene: TRBV6-1
D gene: NA
CDR3 length: 16
J gene: TRBJ1-1
clone size: NA
CDR3 DNA: TGTGCCAGCAGTGAAGCGGTAGGGGTCAGGAACACTGAAGCTTTCTTT
CDR3 protein: CASSEAVGVRNTEAFF

V gene: TRBV3-1/TRBV3-2
D gene: NA
CDR3 length: 18
J gene: TRBJ1-1
clone size: NA
CDR3 DNA: TGTGCCAGCAGCCAAGAGTTGCTTGGGGGGGTGATAGAGACTGAAGCTTTCTTT
CDR3 protein: CASSQELLGGVIETEAFF

V gene: TRBV4-2
D gene: TRBD1
CDR3 length: 16
J gene: TRBJ1-5
clone size: few
CDR3 DNA: TGTGCCAGCAGACAGGCCGCTACTCAGGGGGATCAGCCCCAGCATTTT
CDR3 protein: CASRQAATQGDQPQHF

V gene: TRBV25-1
D gene: NA
CDR3 length: 13
J gene: TRBJ2-5
clone size: NA
CDR3 DNA: TGTGCCAGCAGTGTGAGAGACAGCGAGACCCAGTACTTC
CDR3 protein: CASSVRDSETQYF

V gene: TRBV30
D gene: TRBD1
CDR3 length: 15
J gene: TRBJ1-4
clone size: few
CDR3 DNA: TGTGCCTGGAGGCCAACAGGGGGCACTAATGAAAAACTGTTTTTT
CDR3 protein: CAWRPTGGTNEKLFF

V gene: TRBV21-1
D gene: NA
CDR3 length: 17
J gene: TRBJ1-5
clone size: NA
CDR3 DNA: TGTGCCAGCAGGATTCGGGACAGCCCCTGGGGCAATCAGCCCCAGCATTTT
CDR3 protein: CASRIRDSPWGNQPQHF